This section outlines one T cell receptor (beta chain) sequence together with its context. Its specific antigen is unknown. No per-base quality is available; no much larger clone lies one base away. This sample was included in a study of Graves' ophthalmopathy and Graves' hyperthyroidism (dated by TCRdb to between 2018 and 2020). Regarding the complete study: Peripheral blood was collected before any treatment was given, at the time of initial diagnosis. To tell Graves' ophthalmopathy apart from Graves' hyperthyroidism, and to predict which patients would progress to ophthalmopathy, the study relied on TCR beta repertoire signatures. In total, approximately 130 blood samples were TCR-sequenced: 43 ophthalmopathy, some 75 hyperthyroidism and roughly 17 hyperthyroidism-to-ophthalmopathy patients. A discovery set of about a hundred patients (43 ophthalmopathy, 55 to 60 stable hyperthyroidism) was enrolled to explore V-J signatures distinguishing ophthalmopathy from hyperthyroidism. For independent validation, a separate cohort was made up of 18 to 20 hyperthyroidism patients plus 17 patients who later progressed from hyperthyroidism to ophthalmopathy. In more than five hyperthyroidism patients, T-cell repertoires of thyroid tissue and blood were compared. Once sampling was done, hyperthyroidism patients were given methimazole at a starting dose of 30 mg daily, while ophthalmopathy patients were given high-dose intravenous methylprednisolone. The 95 to 100 discovery patients were randomly divided into training and test sets at a 7:3 ratio. Summary of the overall study and its limitations: In cross-validation, the 13-signature model distinguished ophthalmopathy from stable hyperthyroidism with roughly 90% sensitivity and nearly 82% specificity, and in the test set the corresponding values were approximately 80% and 68%. Sample size was not statistically predetermined, and group allocation was not concealed from the investigators. Most of the expanded thyroid clonotypes with a frequency above 0.001 were also detected in blood, and it was suggested that the thyroid immune response may be reflected by blood repertoires. In validation, the model predicted ophthalmopathy progression with 55% to 71% sensitivity and approximately 75% specificity; roughly 12 predicted patients were CT-confirmed with GO in a median of 6.5 months.

TCR beta CDR3 regions were amplified from RNA transcripts for repertoire sequencing. HTBI primers and the Qiagen OneStep RT-PCR kit were used in a first-round RT-PCR, which was followed by a second-round multiplex PCR, size selection and purification. Libraries were sequenced paired-end with 100 bp reads on an Illumina HiSeq2000. In the source study's methods: SOAPnuke was used to process the reads, throwing out any read that had adapters, had uncalled bases, had a mean Phred below 15, or lacked an exact constant-primer or identifier match. COPE v1.2.5 was used to merge the high-quality paired reads. Unique nucleotide sequences were defined as clonotypes and aligned to IMGT TRB V, D and J references using MiTCR v1.1. Analysis was restricted to V-J combinations with a frequency above 0.0001, which covered roughly 99% of repertoires. For each V-J combination, a TCR clonal expansion and chaos score was defined as the ratio of F50 clonal expansion to chaos observed in the TCRdist matrix. Features were reduced by Welch's t-statistics and random forest to 10 to 15 V-J combinations, which fed a naive Bayes classifier. The similarity between thyroid and blood repertoires was quantified using the Morisita-Horn index. TCRdb trimmed the raw reads at Q25, called clones with MiXCR and kept productive beta chains. Each CDR3 protein gets just one entry, which takes the most common genes and DNA from the rows behind it. The V and J calls were determined by TCRdb, not by the authors. The sample records 200,000 to 250,000 distinct CDR3 sequences, about a fifth of which are singletons. In total, the top ten clones hold 43% of the sample.

As encoded in the germline V gene, CDR1 is SGHTA while CDR2 is FQGNSA. The junction shows trimming of 5 bases on V and 12 bases on J, plus 11 bases between the germline ends. Including the terminal cysteine and phenylalanine, the CDR3 comprises 11 residues. This entry keeps only the CDR3 DNA: 33 bases, framed from base 1. The ophthalmopathy patients had moderately to severely active disease, with a Clinical Activity Score of 3 or higher, a NOSPECS grade of 4 or higher, and a disease duration of less than 3 months. Patients were excluded if they had other autoimmune diseases, uncontrolled infections, pregnancy or lactation. Clinical symptoms, serum thyroxine, TRAb, thyroid ultrasound and orbital computed tomography formed the basis of the diagnosis. Ficoll-Paque density gradient centrifugation was used to isolate PBMCs from about 9 ml of fresh peripheral blood. Trizol reagent was used to extract the total RNA, and its quality was then checked on an Agilent 2100 Bioanalyzer.

This sequence uses TRBV7-2 and TRBJ1-5; matching of 5 bases hints at TRBD1 as the D gene. The sequence was collected from a woman aged 50 to 65 with Graves' ophthalmopathy. Donor details come from another sample of the same person, matched by shared clones. Sequencing was performed on peripheral blood. This receptor carries the CDR3 CASSTGRRQHF. The DNA is as follows: TGTGCCAGCAGCACGGGACGCCGCCAGCATTTT. Reference TRBV7-2 and TRBJ1-5 proteins supply the regions before and after the CDR3; the full variable domain is: GAGVSQSPSNKVTEKGKDVELRCDPISGHTALYWYRQSLGQGLEFLIYFQGNSAPDKSGLPSDRFSAERTGGSVSTLTIQRTQQEDSAVYLCASSTGRRQHFGDGTRLSIL.